A single sample gave rise to the 29 T cell receptor beta chains below, sequenced in a study. The sorted Tregs were CD4+CD25+CD127-/low cells. MiXCR was run by TCRdb on the 5' RACE reads, yielding one entry per CDR3 protein. The sample gives 35,000 to 50,000 distinct CDR3 sequences, approximately 22% of which show up once; over 3.5% is in the top ten. The specimen was Tregs sorted from blood. These receptors all come from a female donor with breast cancer.

This clonotype occurred many times. The chain employs TRBV7-9 and TRBJ2-5; 7 bases are a match to TRBD1. The ends lost 5 bases at V and 5 bases at J; junction bases unmatched: 5. The CDR3 length is 13 residues. The germline gives CDR1 SEHNR, CDR2 FQNEAQ (reference sequence). Here the CDR3 DNA reads TGTGCCAGCAGCGAGACAGGGCCGGAGACCCAGTACTTC. Translation gives CASSETGPETQYF.

DNA for the CDR3: TGTGCCAGCTCACCAGGGGGCTCTGAGCAGTTCTTC. Translated, it gives CASSPGGSEQFF. The rearrangement joins TRBV18 to TRBJ2-1, with TRBD1 as a possible D gene (6 bases). The V end lost 2 bases, the J end lost 9 bases, and 8 bases lay between the germline ends. The CDR3 covers 12 residues. CDR1 is KGHSH, CDR2 LQKENI, per germline.

This clonotype was picked up a small number of times. The genes are TRBV7-9 and TRBJ2-1; no clear D. CDR3 length equals 10 residues. CDR1 is SEHNR, CDR2 FQNEAQ, per germline (reference sequence). V was shortened by 6 bases and J by 6 bases, with 3 bases between the two germline ends. Here the CDR3 reads CASRFNEQFF. Written as DNA, the CDR3 is TGTGCCAGCAGGTTCAATGAGCAGTTCTTC.

This clonotype appeared a few times. The CDR3 DNA sequence: TGTGCCAGCAGCTTAGCCGCAGGAGTAAATGAAAAACTGTTTTTT. This sequence encodes CASSLAAGVNEKLFF. This chain connects TRBV7-9 to TRBJ1-4; D is undetermined. Germline loops: CDR1 SEHNR, CDR2 FQNEAQ (reference sequence). Deletions cut 0 bases from V and 5 bases from J, with 10 bases between. CDR3 length: 15 amino acids.

The rearrangement uses TRBV20-1 and TRBJ2-7, with D unresolved. Trimming cost V 4 bases and J 3 bases, with 10 bases left between them. Germline loops: CDR1 DFQATT, CDR2 SNEGSKA (reference sequence). CDR3 length equals 12 residues. The CDR3 protein is CSANFLLYEQYF. For the CDR3, the DNA is TGCAGTGCTAACTTCCTTCTCTACGAGCAGTACTTC.

This chain connects TRBV12-3 or TRBV12-4 to TRBJ2-3, with TRBD2 matching 8 bases. Trimming cost V 5 bases and J 5 bases; bases outside gene matches: 9. The CDR3 sequence is 15 residues long. For the CDR3, the DNA is TGTGCCAGCAGTCCTACCGGGACTAGGGTAGATACGCAGTATTTT. Its translation: CASSPTGTRVDTQYF.

The rearrangement uses TRBV19 and TRBJ1-1; D is uncertain. From germline, CDR1 is LNHDA and CDR2 SQIVND (reference sequence). The V end lost 1 base, the J end lost 6 bases, and 18 bases lay between the germline ends. The CDR3 spans 16 residues. The chain's CDR3 is CASSIADLGEHPEAFF. CDR3 in DNA: TGTGCCAGTAGTATAGCCGACTTGGGTGAGCACCCTGAAGCTTTCTTT.

Comment on this clonotype: Likely a read error: the CDR3 ends without its conserved phenylalanine or tryptophan. This chain connects TRBV7-9 to TRBJ1-2, with 9 nucleotides matching TRBD1. CDR1 and CDR2 (germline): SEHNR, FQNEAQ (reference sequence). With 5 bases clipped from V and 2 bases from J, the junction kept 9 bases outside the gene matches. The CDR3 has 16 residues. CDR3 DNA: TGTGCCAGCAGCACTCTCTCCGGACAGGGGAACTATGGCTACACCGTC. Its translation is CASSTLSGQGNYGYTV.

In regard to this clonotype: Mismatch with germline at one junction end may stem from a read error. This sequence joins TRBV20-1 and TRBJ2-3, with TRBD1 as a possible D gene (6 bases). From germline, CDR1 is DFQATT and CDR2 SNEGSKA (reference sequence). The CDR3 totals 14 residues. The DNA for the CDR3 is TGCAGTGCTACCATACAGGGTTGGCCAGATACGCAGTGTTTT. Translating gives CSATIQGWPDTQCF.

This chain joins TRBV5-1 and TRBJ2-1; unclear D gene. Germline assignment: CDR1 SGHRS and CDR2 YFSETQ. V lost 4 bases and J lost 4, with 12 bases in between. The CDR3 is 14 amino acids. The CDR3 loop reads CASSSPEEYNEQFF. The CDR3 DNA follows: TGCGCCAGCAGCAGCCCGGAAGAATACAATGAGCAGTTCTTC.

The chain joins TRBV12-3 or TRBV12-4 to TRBJ2-3, with D possibly being TRBD2 (7 bases). The CDR3 length is 16 residues. V was clipped by 2 bases and J by 6 bases, with 18 bases between them. The CDR3 DNA is TGTGCCAGCAGTTTATTCGGGGGGCACGAGTCGGATACGCAGTATTTT. This codes for CASSLFGGHESDTQYF.

This clonotype was detected only a few times. The chain combines TRBV4-1 with TRBJ1-1, with 11 bases that match TRBD1. Germline CDR1 MGHRA, CDR2 YSYEKL. The CDR3 has 16 amino acids. Trimming at V came to 1 base and at J to 2 bases, leaving 3 bases not matched to a gene. This chain's CDR3 is CASSQGDRGFNTEAFF. In nucleotides, the CDR3 is TGCGCCAGCAGCCAAGGGGACAGGGGGTTTAACACTGAAGCTTTCTTT.

This clonotype was counted ten times or more. The V and J genes are TRBV5-4 and TRBJ2-1; 9 positions match TRBD2. Germline V gene data show CDR1 as SGHNT and CDR2 as YYREEE (reference sequence). The CDR3 runs to 15 residues. V lost 3 bases, J lost 6 bases, and 7 bases stayed unmatched. CDR3 sequence: CASSSGTSTLNEQFF. The CDR3 coding sequence is TGTGCCAGCAGCTCTGGGACTAGCACCCTCAATGAGCAGTTCTTC.

Concerning this clonotype itself: One end of the junction varies from germline; a read error may be responsible. The chain combines TRBV7-3 with TRBJ2-2; D ambiguous. The CDR3 totals 12 residues. Germline V gives CDR1 SGHTA, CDR2 FQGTGA. CDR3 DNA sequence: TGTGCCAACAGCTTACGTGCCGGGGAGCTGTTTTTT. Its translation: CANSLRAGELFF. Using reference TRBV7-3 and TRBJ2-2 for the parts outside the CDR3, the full variable domain is GAGVSQTPSNKVTEKGKYVELRCDPISGHTALYWYRQSLGQGPEFLIYFQGTGAADDSGLPNDRFFAVRPEGSVSTLKIQRTERGDSAVYLCANSLRAGELFFGEGSRLTVL.

This chain links TRBV9 with TRBJ1-6; D unclear. Germline-derived CDR1 and CDR2 are SGDLS and YYNGEE. Trimming left V 2 bases short and J 5 bases short, with 8 bases between. The CDR3 is 14 residues long. The CDR3 protein is CASSVQENNSPLHF. In nucleotides, the CDR3 is TGTGCCAGCAGCGTTCAAGAGAATAATTCACCCCTCCACTTT.

This clonotype was counted at least ten times. This chain connects TRBV4-2 to TRBJ2-1; D call uncertain. V was pared by 1 base and J by 4 bases, with 5 bases between. This CDR3 spans 13 amino acids. Germline CDR1 and CDR2: LGHNA and YNFKEQ. The CDR3 loop reads CASSQVGYNEQFF. The CDR3 nucleotides read TGTGCCAGCAGCCAAGTAGGTTACAATGAGCAGTTCTTC.

This clonotype was found a few times. This chain connects TRBV7-3 to TRBJ2-3; 9 bases are a match to TRBD2. Looked up from germline, CDR1 is SGHTA and CDR2 is FQGTGA. Trimming took 5 bases from V and 6 from J; bases not matched to a gene: 6. The CDR3 totals 14 residues. The CDR3 loop reads CASSRGGGRDTQYF. CDR3 DNA: TGTGCCAGCAGCCGCGGGGGGGGCAGGGATACGCAGTATTTT.

This rearrangement joins TRBV7-9 to TRBJ1-2, with D possibly being TRBD1 (6 bases). V was shortened by 5 bases and J by 2 bases, with 9 bases between the two germline ends. The CDR3 consists of 13 residues. Germline assignment: CDR1 SEHNR and CDR2 FQNEAQ (reference sequence). In nucleotides, the CDR3 is TGTGCCAGCAGCCCCACAGGGAACTATGGCTACACCTTC. It specifies CASSPTGNYGYTF.

In this sample, this clonotype turned up a few times. This chain uses TRBV12-3 or TRBV12-4 with TRBJ2-1, with 13 bases lining up with TRBD2. The CDR3 is 15 residues long. V gave up 5 bases and J gave up 9 bases; unmatched junction bases: 7. The CDR3 DNA sequence: TGTGCCAGCAGTCATACTAGCGGGAGGGCCCTTGAGCAGTTCTTC. Translated, it gives CASSHTSGRALEQFF.

About this clonotype: A much larger clone differs by one base, so this may be a read error. The chain couples TRBV4-1 to TRBJ1-1; possible D gene TRBD1, 5 bases. Germline V lookup: CDR1 MGHRA, CDR2 YSYEKL. This CDR3 is 14 amino acids long. Between the trimmed V and J ends, which lost 2 bases and 1 base, there was a span of 8 bases. CDR3 in amino acids: CASSQQQGNTEAFF. The CDR3 nucleotides are TGCGCCAGCAGCCAACAGCAGGGGAACACTGAAGCTTTCTTT.

The V call is TRBV24-1, the J call TRBJ2-7, with 9 nucleotides matching TRBD1. Germline-derived CDR1 and CDR2 are KGHDR and SFDVKD. The CDR3 runs to 16 residues. V was pared by 3 bases and J by 5 bases, with 10 bases of the junction left unmatched. The CDR3 region is CATSDRKQGAFHEQYF. In nucleotides, the CDR3 is TGTGCCACCAGTGATCGCAAACAGGGGGCTTTCCACGAGCAGTACTTC.

Regarding this clonotype: One junction end does not reproduce the germline sequence, and a read error may be involved. This chain links TRBV7-9 with TRBJ2-5, with a possible D match to TRBD2 (5 bases). CDR1 is SEHNR, CDR2 FQNEAQ, per germline (reference sequence). This CDR3 region has 13 residues. The CDR3 coding sequence is TGTGCCAGCAGGCCACTAGGAAAAGAGACCCAGCACTTC. Its translation: CASRPLGKETQHF.

To note about this clonotype: This could be a read error, since a much larger clone is one nucleotide away. J is TRBJ2-7 and V is TRBV5-6; weak D call: TRBD2 (6 bases). CDR1 is SGHDT and CDR2 is YYEEEE in the germline V gene. Trimming shortened V by 1 base and J by 0 bases, and 11 bases separated the two germline ends. This CDR3 spans 15 amino acids. CDR3 sequence (DNA): TGTGCCAGCAGCTTGACGTGGGGAGGCTCCTACGAGCAGTACTTC. The encoded protein is CASSLTWGGSYEQYF. The full variable domain, in which reference TRBV5-6 and TRBJ2-7 provide the parts outside the CDR3, is DAGVTQSPTHLIKTRGQQVTLRCSPKSGHDTVSWYQQALGQGPQFIFQYYEEEERQRGNFPDRFSGHQFPNYSSELNVNALLLGDSALYLCASSLTWGGSYEQYFGPGTRLTVT.

With regard to this clonotype: This may be a read error, as it is one base from a much larger clone. The J gene is TRBJ2-2, the V gene TRBV5-1, with a weak D call TRBD2 (6 bases). The germline V and J ends were trimmed by 2 bases and 9 bases, with 23 bases remaining between them. Germline loops: CDR1 SGHRS, CDR2 YFSETQ. The CDR3 extends over 17 amino acids. The CDR3 loop reads CASSLSGRDGGFRELFF. CDR3 DNA: TGCGCCAGCAGCTTATCCGGTCGGGACGGAGGGTTTCGGGAGCTGTTTTTT.

As regards this clonotype: In this CDR3 the conserved last residue, phenylalanine or tryptophan, is missing, so a read error is likely. The J gene is TRBJ2-5, the V gene TRBV29-1; TRBD1 is a possible D gene (8 bases). The J call may be wrong; the DNA end is better matched by TRBJ2-7. The CDR3 has 15 residues. Germline CDR1 is SQVTM and CDR2 is ANQGSEA. The CDR3 loop reads CSVETRQGRDYEQYL. Here the CDR3 DNA reads TGCAGCGTTGAAACAAGACAGGGGAGGGACTACGAGCAGTACCTC.

The chain's CDR3 is CASQGRQGAYGYTF. The CDR3 DNA is TGTGCCAGCCAGGGGCGACAGGGGGCCTATGGCTACACCTTC. The chain employs TRBV28 and TRBJ1-2; 10 nucleotides line up with TRBD1. After removal of 8 bases from V and 4 bases from J, the junction contained 7 bases not matched to a gene. This CDR3 comprises 14 residues. CDR1 is MDHEN and CDR2 is SYDVKM in the germline V gene.

Of note for this clonotype: A much larger clonotype is one base distant, so this may be a read error. The chain uses TRBV9 and TRBJ1-2; maybe TRBD1 (6 bases). This CDR3 has 14 residues. Germline V gene lookup returns CDR1 SGDLS and CDR2 YYNGEE. V lost 3 bases and J 8 bases, leaving 17 bases between the germline ends. The CDR3 nucleotides read TGTGCCAGCAGCGCCGGGGGCGGCGCGGGAGGCTACACCTTC. This gives the protein CASSAGGGAGGYTF.

This clonotype was seen more than once but under ten times. This chain links TRBV19 with TRBJ2-5, with unresolved D. V was shortened by 4 bases and J by 0 bases, with 12 bases between the two germline ends. The CDR3 spans 15 residues. CDR1 LNHDA and CDR2 SQIVND come from the germline V gene (reference sequence). The CDR3 here is CASSKVVGYQETQYF. The CDR3 DNA is TGTGCCAGTAGTAAGGTGGTGGGTTACCAAGAGACCCAGTACTTC.

Only a few counts were recorded for this clonotype. The J gene is TRBJ2-1, the V gene TRBV9; D gene ambiguous. Deletions cut 0 bases from V and 6 bases from J, with 4 bases between. Germline assignment: CDR1 SGDLS and CDR2 YYNGEE. This CDR3 region has 12 residues. The CDR3 spells CASSVGANEQFF. The DNA for the CDR3 is TGTGCCAGCAGCGTAGGTGCCAATGAGCAGTTCTTC.